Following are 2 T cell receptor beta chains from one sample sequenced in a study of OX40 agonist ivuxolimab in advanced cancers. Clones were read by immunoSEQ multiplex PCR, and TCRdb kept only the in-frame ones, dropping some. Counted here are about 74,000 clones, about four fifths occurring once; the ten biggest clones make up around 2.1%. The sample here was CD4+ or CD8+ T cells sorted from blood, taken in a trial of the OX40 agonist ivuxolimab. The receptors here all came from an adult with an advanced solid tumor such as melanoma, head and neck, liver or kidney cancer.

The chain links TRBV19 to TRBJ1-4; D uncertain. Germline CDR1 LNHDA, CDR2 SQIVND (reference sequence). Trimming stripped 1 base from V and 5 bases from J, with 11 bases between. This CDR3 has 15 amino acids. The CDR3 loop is CASSIGRTRNEKLFF. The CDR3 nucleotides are TGTGCCAGTAGTATAGGACGGACCAGAAATGAAAAACTGTTTTTT.

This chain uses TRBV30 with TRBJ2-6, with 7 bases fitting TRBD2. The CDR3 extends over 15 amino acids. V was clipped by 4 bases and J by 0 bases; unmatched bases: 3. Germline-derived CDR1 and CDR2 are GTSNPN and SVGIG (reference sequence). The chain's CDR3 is CAWKTGGSGANVLTF. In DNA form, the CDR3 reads TGTGCCTGGAAGACGGGGGGCTCTGGGGCCAACGTCCTGACTTTC.